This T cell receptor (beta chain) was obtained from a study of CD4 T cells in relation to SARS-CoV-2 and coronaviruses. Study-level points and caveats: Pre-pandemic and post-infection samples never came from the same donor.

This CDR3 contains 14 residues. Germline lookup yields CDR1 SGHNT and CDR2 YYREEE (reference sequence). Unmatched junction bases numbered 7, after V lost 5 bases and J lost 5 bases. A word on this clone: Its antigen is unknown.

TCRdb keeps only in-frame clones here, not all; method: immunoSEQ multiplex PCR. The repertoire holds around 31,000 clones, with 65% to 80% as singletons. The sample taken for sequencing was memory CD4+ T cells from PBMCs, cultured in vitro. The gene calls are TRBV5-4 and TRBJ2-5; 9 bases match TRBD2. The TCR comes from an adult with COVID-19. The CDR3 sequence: CASRLSSGGETQYF. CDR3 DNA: TGTGCCAGCAGGCTGTCCAGCGGGGGGGAGACCCAGTACTTC.